These T cell receptor beta chains were read from a single sample in a study of OX40 agonist ivuxolimab in advanced cancers. Data came from immunoSEQ multiplex PCR; TCRdb stores just in-frame clones and leaves some out. Here the sample spans 60,000 to 65,000 clones, about 92% being singletons. Sequencing used CD4+ or CD8+ T cells sorted from blood, obtained in a trial of the OX40 agonist ivuxolimab. The receptor source for this set is an adult with an advanced solid tumor such as melanoma, head and neck, liver or kidney cancer. The CDR3 runs from the conserved cysteine through the conserved F or W. A D gene is named only where the DNA matches it firmly. Expanded clones are given a class, and other clones once, few, many or no size at all.

TRBV6-4	TRBD2	NA	TRBJ2-7	TGTGCTCTCCCGTCAAGGCGGGAGAGGGCCTACGAGCAGTACTTC	CALPSRRERAYEQYF
TRBV5-5	NA	NA	TRBJ1-5	TGTGCCAGCAGCCCACTCGGGGACAATCAGCCCCAGCATTTT	CASSPLGDNQPQHF
TRBV5-4	TRBD1	NA	TRBJ1-2	TGTGCCAGCAGCCCGGGACAGGGATATGGCTACACCTTC	CASSPGQGYGYTF
TRBV7-6	TRBD2	NA	TRBJ2-5	TGTGCCATATCGGGGGGGCCCCAAGAGACCCAGTACTTC	CAISGGPQETQYF
TRBV2	NA	NA	TRBJ1-1	TGTGCCAGCAGCCAGGGCCCTCCGTACATTACTGAAGCTTTCTTT	CASSQGPPYITEAFF
TRBV11-2	TRBD2	NA	TRBJ2-7	TGTGCCAGCAGCAAGAACTCCGGGACTAGCGAATACTACGAGCAGTACTTC	CASSKNSGTSEYYEQYF
TRBV5-1	NA	NA	TRBJ1-4	TGCGCCAGCAGCTTGTATTTGCAGGGCGGTAATGAAAAACTGTTTTTT	CASSLYLQGGNEKLFF
TRBV10-3	NA	NA	TRBJ1-2	TGTGCCATCAGTGAGTCGGGGGGTGCCCTCTATGGCTACACCTTC	CAISESGGALYGYTF
TRBV9	NA	NA	TRBJ1-2	TGTGCCAGCAGCGTAGGCGGGGGATTCTACACCTTC	CASSVGGGFYTF
TRBV5-1	TRBD2	NA	TRBJ2-1	TGCGCCAGCAAAGGACTAGCGGGGCCGAATGAGCAGTTCTTC	CASKGLAGPNEQFF
TRBV11-2	TRBD2	NA	TRBJ2-3	TGTGCCAGCAGCCAAATGGGGGGGGAGGGTTTCACAGATACGCAGTATTTT	CASSQMGGEGFTDTQYF
TRBV6-1	TRBD1	NA	TRBJ1-1	TGTGCCAGCAGGGGACAGGCTTTAAACACTGAAGCTTTCTTT	CASRGQALNTEAFF
TRBV7-9	NA	NA	TRBJ1-2	TGTGCCAGCAGCTTAGATCGTCGCTATGGCTACACCTTC	CASSLDRRYGYTF
TRBV27	TRBD1	NA	TRBJ2-1	TGTGCCAGCAGCCGGGACAGGGCATCCGCTGAGCAGTTCTTC	CASSRDRASAEQFF
TRBV5-4	NA	NA	TRBJ2-7	TGTGCCAGCAGCTTGGCTGGGGGATCGGGGATTGGCTACGAGCAGTACTTC	CASSLAGGSGIGYEQYF
TRBV6-5	TRBD1	once	TRBJ1-1	TGTGCCAGCAGAGGGACAGGGACGAGCACTGAAGCTTTCTTT	CASRGTGTSTEAFF
TRBV4-2	TRBD2	NA	TRBJ2-3	TGTGCCAGCAGCGACCTAGCGGGAGCGGATACGCAGTATTTT	CASSDLAGADTQYF
TRBV7-8	NA	NA	TRBJ1-2	TGTGCCAGCAGCCCCGGACAGCCTGACTATGGCTACACCTTC	CASSPGQPDYGYTF
TRBV5-1	NA	once	TRBJ2-2	TGCGCCAGCAGCCCTACCGGGACCGGGGAGCTGTTTTTT	CASSPTGTGELFF